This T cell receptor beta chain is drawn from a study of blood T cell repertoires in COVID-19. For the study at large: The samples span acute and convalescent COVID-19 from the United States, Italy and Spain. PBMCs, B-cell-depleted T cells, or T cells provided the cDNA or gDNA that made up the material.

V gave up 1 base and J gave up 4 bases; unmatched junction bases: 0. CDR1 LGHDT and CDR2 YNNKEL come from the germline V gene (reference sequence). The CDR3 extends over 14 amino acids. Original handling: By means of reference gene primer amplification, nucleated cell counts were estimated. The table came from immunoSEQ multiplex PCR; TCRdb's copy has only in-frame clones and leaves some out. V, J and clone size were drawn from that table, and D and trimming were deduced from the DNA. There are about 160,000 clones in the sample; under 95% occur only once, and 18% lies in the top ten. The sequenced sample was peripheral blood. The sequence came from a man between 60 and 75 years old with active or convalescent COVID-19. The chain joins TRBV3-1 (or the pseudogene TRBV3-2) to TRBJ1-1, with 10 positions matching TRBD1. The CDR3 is CASSQGTGGTEAFF. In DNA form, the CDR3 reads TGTGCCAGCAGCCAAGGGACAGGGGGCACTGAAGCTTTCTTT.